The T cell receptor (beta chain) under discussion was sequenced for a study of blood T cells in healthy people across ages. Combining a sample-barcoded 5' primer with a J-beta primer mix, a second PCR ran for about 7 to 11 cycles. Each of the samples gave a minimum of 3 million paired-end reads that contained CDR3. TCRdb re-called the 5' RACE reads through MiXCR, storing one row per CDR3 protein. The table has around 790,000 distinct CDR3 sequences, about 42% seen once; the top ten hold roughly 19%. The CDR3 spans 16 residues. Looked up from germline, CDR1 is DFQATT and CDR2 is SNEGSKA (reference sequence). Researchers isolated at least 6.5 million PBMCs per sample. Study observations and caveats: Any conclusive comparison of naive versus antigen-experienced cells was prevented by using unsorted PBMCs. Relative to aged donors, long-lived donors carried more naive CD4+ cells and displayed higher diversity.

With regard to this clonotype: Its antigen is not known. One junction end disagrees with the germline gene, perhaps due to a read error.

The sample consisted of blood. The chain joins TRBV20-1 to TRBJ2-7; 8 nucleotides match TRBD2. This sequence originates from a man aged 55 to 70 in good health. CDR3 in DNA: TGCAGTGCGAGAGCGGGGGTAATTGGACTCTCCTACGAGCAGTACTTC. Translating it yields CSARAGVIGLSYEQYF.